Listed below are T cell receptor beta chains from one sample, sequenced in a study of blood T cell repertoires in COVID-19. Clones were sequenced by immunoSEQ multiplex PCR, and TCRdb holds only the in-frame ones, with some missing. This table has a few hundred thousand clones, 70% to 90% appearing once. The sample was peripheral blood. Receptors were obtained from a woman in her sixties with COVID-19, enrolled during active disease. The CDR3 runs from the conserved cysteine through the conserved F or W. D genes are given only for firm matches. Rows give clone size only sometimes, using once, few, many, or a class for an expanded clone.

size	D	length	V	J	DNA	CDR3
.	TRBD2	16	TRBV11-3	TRBJ2-1	TGTGCCAGCAGCCAAGAAGGGACTAGCGGTTCCAATGAGCAGTTCTTC	CASSQEGTSGSNEQFF
.	TRBD2	17	TRBV7-9	TRBJ2-2	TGTGCCAGCAGCTTTGATCGAGCGGGAGTTGCCACCGGGGAGCTGTTTTTT	CASSFDRAGVATGELFF
.	TRBD2	16	TRBV12-5	TRBJ2-3	TGTGCTAGTGGGAGGGTCGCGGGAGGGCCGGAAGATACGCAGTATTTT	CASGRVAGGPEDTQYF
.	TRBD1	14	TRBV19	TRBJ2-7	TGTGCCAGTAGTATCGACAGGGGGTCCTACGAGCAGTACTTC	CASSIDRGSYEQYF
.	.	16	TRBV30	TRBJ1-2	TGTGCCTGGAGCCACGCGGGGGGGCAGCGGGACTATGGCTACACCTTC	CAWSHAGGQRDYGYTF
.	.	15	TRBV4-2	TRBJ1-1	TGTGCCAGCAGCCAAGTCGACAGACGGAACACTGAAGCTTTCTTT	CASSQVDRRNTEAFF
.	.	13	TRBV11-2	TRBJ1-2	TGTGCCAGCGGAGCCGACGTGGGGAGCGGCTACACCTTC	CASGADVGSGYTF
.	.	15	TRBV4-1	TRBJ1-2	TGCGCCAGCAGCCAAGTTCACGACGGAGACCGTGGCTACACCTTC	CASSQVHDGDRGYTF
.	.	13	TRBV9	TRBJ1-1	TGTGCCAGCAGCGCGGGACAAAACACTGAAGCTTTCTTT	CASSAGQNTEAFF
.	.	15	TRBV3-1/TRBV3-2	TRBJ2-1	TGTGCCAGCAGCCAAGGTCAGGGCTCGTTCAATGAGCAGTTCTTC	CASSQGQGSFNEQFF
few	.	12	TRBV6-2/TRBV6-3	TRBJ2-7	TGTGCCAGCAGTTACTACGGTACGGGGCAGTACTTC	CASSYYGTGQYF
.	TRBD1	16	TRBV19	TRBJ2-2	TGTGCCAGTAGTACCCCCCCAGGGGGCGGTTCCGGGGAGCTGTTTTTT	CASSTPPGGGSGELFF
.	.	12	TRBV28	TRBJ1-2	TGTGCCAGCAGTTCGGGGATAATTGGCTACACCTTC	CASSSGIIGYTF
.	.	15	TRBV5-1	TRBJ2-2	TGCGCCAGCAGCTTAAGGCAGGGCTTAACCGGGGAGCTGTTTTTT	CASSLRQGLTGELFF
.	TRBD1	13	TRBV30	TRBJ1-1	TGTGCCTGGAGTTGGCAGGGGGTCGGTGAAGCTTTCTTT	CAWSWQGVGEAFF
once	TRBD1	12	TRBV30	TRBJ1-1	TGTGCCTGGAACAGGGGTGGCACTGAAGCTTTCTTT	CAWNRGGTEAFF